The clone carrying this T cell receptor (beta chain) was recorded only once. Antigen: not known. The data were taken from a study of T cells in tuberculosis. Turning to the study itself: The T cells targeted glucose monomycolate, a mycobacterial lipid, via CD1B.

Produced via immunoSEQ multiplex PCR; TCRdb's table is partial and in-frame only. The sample yields 20,000 to 25,000 clones, approximately 97% seen once. CDR3 length: 16 amino acids. Trimming left V 7 bases short and J 0 bases short, with 19 bases between. Germline CDR1 SGHAT, CDR2 FQNNGV. Each donor contributed 90,000 to 100,000 T cells on average, unsorted. Study observations and caveats: Active tuberculosis alpha repertoires lay closer to GMM-specific TCRs than controls'.

Sequenced: PBMCs. The sequence derives from a donor aged 10-30 years with latent tuberculosis or without tuberculosis infection. The chain couples TRBV11-2 to TRBJ2-7, with D tentatively TRBD2 (6 bases). As DNA, the CDR3 is TGTGCCAGCATCCTTAACCCGGGGGACGGCTCCTACGAGCAGTACTTC. This encodes CASILNPGDGSYEQYF.